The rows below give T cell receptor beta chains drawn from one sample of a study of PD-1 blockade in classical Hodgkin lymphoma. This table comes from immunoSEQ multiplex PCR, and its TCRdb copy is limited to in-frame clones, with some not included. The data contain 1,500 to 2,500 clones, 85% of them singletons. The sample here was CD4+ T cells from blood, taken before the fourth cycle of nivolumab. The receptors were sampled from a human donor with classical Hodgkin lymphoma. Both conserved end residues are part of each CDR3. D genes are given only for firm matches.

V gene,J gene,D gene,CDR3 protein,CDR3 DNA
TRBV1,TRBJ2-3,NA,CTSSQERELTSTDTQYF,TGCACCAGCAGCCAAGAGCGGGAGCTTACTAGCACAGATACGCAGTATTTT
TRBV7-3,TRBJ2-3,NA,CASSLTPAGNTDTQYF,TGTGCCAGCAGCTTAACCCCTGCGGGGAACACAGATACGCAGTATTTT
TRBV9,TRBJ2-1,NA,CASSAPGSAYNEQFF,TGTGCCAGCAGCGCCCCTGGGTCCGCCTACAATGAGCAGTTCTTC
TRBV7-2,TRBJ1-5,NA,CASSLYSGEQPQHF,TGTGCCAGCAGCTTATACTCAGGGGAACAGCCCCAGCATTTT
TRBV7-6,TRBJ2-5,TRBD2,CASSRGGNSGGSETQYF,TGTGCCAGCAGTCGAGGGGGTAATAGCGGGGGTAGCGAGACCCAGTACTTC
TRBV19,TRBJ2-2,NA,CASSWAANTGELFF,TGTGCCAGTAGTTGGGCGGCGAACACCGGGGAGCTGTTTTTT
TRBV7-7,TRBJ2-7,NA,CASSLGIDRNYEQYF,TGTGCCAGCAGCTTAGGGATCGACAGGAACTACGAGCAGTACTTC
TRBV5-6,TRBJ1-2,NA,CASSFRGGRGYGYTF,TGTGCCAGCAGCTTTCGAGGGGGGCGAGGCTATGGCTACACCTTC
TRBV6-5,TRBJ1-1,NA,CASSRGFDTEAFF,TGTGCCAGCAGCAGGGGATTTGACACTGAAGCTTTCTTT
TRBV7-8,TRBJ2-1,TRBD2,CASFPLPAGGPSSYNEQFF,TGTGCCAGCTTCCCCCTCCCAGCGGGAGGGCCGAGCTCCTACAATGAGCAGTTCTTC
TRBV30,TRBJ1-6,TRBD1,CAWSVGQEGYYNSPLHF,TGTGCCTGGAGTGTAGGACAGGAGGGATATTATAATTCACCCCTCCACTTT
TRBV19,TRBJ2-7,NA,CASSRGFSYEQYF,TGTGCCAGTTCTAGGGGCTTCTCCTACGAGCAGTACTTC
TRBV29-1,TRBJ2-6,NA,CSASIGANVLTF,TGCAGCGCCTCAATCGGGGCCAACGTCCTGACTTTC
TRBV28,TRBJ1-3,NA,CASSRVPGNTIYF,TGTGCCAGCAGTAGGGTACCCGGAAACACCATATATTTT
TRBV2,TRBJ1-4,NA,CASSLYRNSNEKLFF,TGTGCCAGCAGCCTCTACAGGAACTCTAATGAAAAACTGTTTTTT
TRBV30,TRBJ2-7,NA,CAFLPPGQLYEQYF,TGTGCCTTTCTGCCCCCGGGACAATTATACGAGCAGTACTTC
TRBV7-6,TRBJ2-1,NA,CASSLTPGTLYNEQFF,TGTGCCAGCAGCTTAACCCCGGGGACTCTTTACAATGAGCAGTTCTTC
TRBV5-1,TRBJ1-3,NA,CASSLERSFSGNTIYF,TGCGCCAGCAGCTTGGAGAGGTCATTCTCTGGAAACACCATATATTTT
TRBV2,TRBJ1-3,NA,CASRVAVGNTIYF,TGTGCCAGCAGAGTGGCAGTTGGAAACACCATATATTTT
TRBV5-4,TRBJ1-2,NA,CASSLLDYGYTF,TGTGCCAGCAGCTTGCTGGACTATGGCTACACCTTC
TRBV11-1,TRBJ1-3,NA,CASSRGAGNTIYF,TGTGCCAGCAGCCGGGGGGCCGGAAACACCATATATTTT
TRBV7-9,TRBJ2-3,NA,CASSLSADTQYF,TGTGCCAGCAGCTTGTCTGCAGATACGCAGTATTTT
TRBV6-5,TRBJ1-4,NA,CASSYSRAGSNEKLFF,TGTGCCAGCAGTTACTCGCGTGCCGGGAGTAATGAAAAACTGTTTTTT